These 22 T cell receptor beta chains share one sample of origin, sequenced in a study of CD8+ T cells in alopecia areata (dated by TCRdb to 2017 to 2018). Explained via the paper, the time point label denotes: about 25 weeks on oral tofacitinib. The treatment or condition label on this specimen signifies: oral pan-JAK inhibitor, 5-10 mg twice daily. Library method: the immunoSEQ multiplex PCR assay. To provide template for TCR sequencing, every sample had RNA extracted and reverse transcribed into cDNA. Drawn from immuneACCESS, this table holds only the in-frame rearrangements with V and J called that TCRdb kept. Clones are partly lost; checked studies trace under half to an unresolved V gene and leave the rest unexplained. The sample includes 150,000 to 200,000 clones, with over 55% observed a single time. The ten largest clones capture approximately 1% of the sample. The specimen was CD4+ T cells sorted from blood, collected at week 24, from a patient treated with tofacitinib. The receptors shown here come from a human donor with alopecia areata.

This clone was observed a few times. The CDR3 bases are TGTGCCAGCAGTGGAGGGGTGACAGGCAATAGCAATCAGCCCCAGCATTTT. This sequence encodes CASSGGVTGNSNQPQHF. V usage is TRBV2 and J usage is TRBJ1-5, with D possibly TRBD1 on 6 matching bases. Germline V gene lookup returns CDR1 SNHLY and CDR2 FYNNEI. V was clipped by 4 bases and J by 0 bases, with 16 bases between them. This CDR3 is built from 17 residues.

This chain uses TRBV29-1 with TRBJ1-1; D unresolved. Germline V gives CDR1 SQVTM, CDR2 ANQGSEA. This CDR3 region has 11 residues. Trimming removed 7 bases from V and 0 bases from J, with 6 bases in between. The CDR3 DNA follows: TGCAGCGGGGAATTGAACACTGAAGCTTTCTTT. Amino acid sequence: CSGELNTEAFF.

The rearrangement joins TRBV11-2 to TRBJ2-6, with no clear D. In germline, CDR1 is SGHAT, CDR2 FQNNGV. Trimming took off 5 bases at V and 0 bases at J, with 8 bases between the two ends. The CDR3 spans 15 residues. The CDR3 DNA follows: TGTGCCAGCAGCCCCTTTAGCTCTGGGGCCAACGTCCTGACTTTC. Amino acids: CASSPFSSGANVLTF. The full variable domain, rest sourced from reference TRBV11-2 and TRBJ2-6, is EAGVAQSPRYKIIEKRQSVAFWCNPISGHATLYWYQQILGQGPKLLIQFQNNGVVDDSQLPKDRFSAERLKGVDSTLKIQPAKLEDSAVYLCASSPFSSGANVLTFGAGSRLTVL.

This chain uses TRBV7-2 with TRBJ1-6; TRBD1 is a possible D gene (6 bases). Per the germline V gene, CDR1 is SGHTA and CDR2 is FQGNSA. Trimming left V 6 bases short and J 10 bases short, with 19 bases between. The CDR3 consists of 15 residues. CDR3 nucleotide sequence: TGTGCCAGCAGTCAGCAATGGGGGGCTAGATCACCCCTCCACTTT. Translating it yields CASSQQWGARSPLHF.

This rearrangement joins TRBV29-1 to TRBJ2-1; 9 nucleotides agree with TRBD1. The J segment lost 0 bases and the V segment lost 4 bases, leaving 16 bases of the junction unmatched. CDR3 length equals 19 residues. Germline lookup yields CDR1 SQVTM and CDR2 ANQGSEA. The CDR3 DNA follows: TGCAGCGTTGCCCCTCCACGACAGGGGGGATTCAGCTCCTACAATGAGCAGTTCTTC. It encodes CSVAPPRQGGFSSYNEQFF.

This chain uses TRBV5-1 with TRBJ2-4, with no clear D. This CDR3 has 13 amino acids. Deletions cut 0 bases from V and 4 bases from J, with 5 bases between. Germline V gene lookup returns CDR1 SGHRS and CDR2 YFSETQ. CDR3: CASSLGHKNIQYF. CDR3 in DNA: TGCGCCAGCAGCTTGGGACATAAAAACATTCAGTACTTC.

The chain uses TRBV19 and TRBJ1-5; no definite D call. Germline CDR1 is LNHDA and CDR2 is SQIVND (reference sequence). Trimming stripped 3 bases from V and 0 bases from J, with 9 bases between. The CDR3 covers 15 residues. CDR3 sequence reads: CASSIAGISNQPQHF. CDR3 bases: TGTGCCAGTAGTATCGCGGGTATTAGCAATCAGCCCCAGCATTTT.

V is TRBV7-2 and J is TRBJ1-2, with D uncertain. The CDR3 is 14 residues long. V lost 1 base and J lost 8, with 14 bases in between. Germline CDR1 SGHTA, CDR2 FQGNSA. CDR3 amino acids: CASSLESLQRGYTF. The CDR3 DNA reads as TGTGCCAGCAGCTTAGAATCCCTGCAGAGAGGCTACACCTTC.

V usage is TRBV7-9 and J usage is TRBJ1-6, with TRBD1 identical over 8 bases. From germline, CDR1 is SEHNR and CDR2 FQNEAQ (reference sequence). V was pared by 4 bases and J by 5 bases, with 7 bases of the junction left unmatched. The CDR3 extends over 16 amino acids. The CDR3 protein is CASSSGLTGDNSPLHF. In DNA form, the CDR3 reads TGTGCCAGCAGCTCCGGGTTGACAGGGGATAATTCACCCCTCCACTTT.

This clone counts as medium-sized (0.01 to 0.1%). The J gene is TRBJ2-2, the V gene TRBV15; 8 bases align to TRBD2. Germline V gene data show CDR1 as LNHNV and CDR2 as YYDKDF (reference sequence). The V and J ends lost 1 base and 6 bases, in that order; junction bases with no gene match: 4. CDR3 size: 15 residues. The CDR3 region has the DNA TGTGCCACCAGCAGAGGCGGGGGGCAGTCCGGGGAGCTGTTTTTT. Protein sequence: CATSRGGGQSGELFF.

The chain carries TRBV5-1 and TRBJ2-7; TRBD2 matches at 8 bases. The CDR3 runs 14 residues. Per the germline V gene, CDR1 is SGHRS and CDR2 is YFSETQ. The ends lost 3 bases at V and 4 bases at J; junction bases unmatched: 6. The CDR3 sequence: CASSSTSVDYEQYF. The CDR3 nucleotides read TGCGCCAGCAGCTCGACTAGCGTGGATTACGAGCAGTACTTC.

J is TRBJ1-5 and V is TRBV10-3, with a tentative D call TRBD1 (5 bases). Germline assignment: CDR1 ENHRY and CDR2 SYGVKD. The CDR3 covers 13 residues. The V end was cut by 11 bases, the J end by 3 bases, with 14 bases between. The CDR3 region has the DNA TGTGCCGTTGGGCAGGGAAACAATCAGCCCCAGCATTTT. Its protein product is CAVGQGNNQPQHF.

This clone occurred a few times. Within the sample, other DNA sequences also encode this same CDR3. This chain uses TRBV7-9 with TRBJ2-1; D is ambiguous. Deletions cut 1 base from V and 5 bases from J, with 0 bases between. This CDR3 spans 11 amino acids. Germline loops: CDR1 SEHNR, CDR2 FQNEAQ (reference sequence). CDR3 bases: TGTGCCAGCAGCTTAGACAATGAGCAGTTCTTC. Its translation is CASSLDNEQFF.

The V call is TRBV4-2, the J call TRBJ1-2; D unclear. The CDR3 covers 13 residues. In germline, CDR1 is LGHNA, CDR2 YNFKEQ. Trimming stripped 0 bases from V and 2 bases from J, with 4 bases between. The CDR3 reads CASSQDQNYGYTF. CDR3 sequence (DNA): TGTGCCAGCAGCCAAGATCAAAACTATGGCTACACCTTC.

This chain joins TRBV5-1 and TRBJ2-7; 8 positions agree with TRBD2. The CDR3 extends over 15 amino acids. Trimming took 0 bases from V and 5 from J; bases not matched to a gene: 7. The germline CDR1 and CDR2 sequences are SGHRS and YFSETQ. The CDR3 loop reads CASSLGRGARDEQYF. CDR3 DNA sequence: TGCGCCAGCAGCTTGGGGCGGGGGGCCCGGGACGAGCAGTACTTC.

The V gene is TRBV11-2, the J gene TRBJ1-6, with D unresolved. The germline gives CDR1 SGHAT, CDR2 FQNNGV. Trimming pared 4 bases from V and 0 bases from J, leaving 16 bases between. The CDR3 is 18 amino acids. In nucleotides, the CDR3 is TGTGCCAGCAGCTCCTCCCACCCGGGATCCTCCTATAATTCACCCCTCCACTTT. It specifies CASSSSHPGSSYNSPLHF.

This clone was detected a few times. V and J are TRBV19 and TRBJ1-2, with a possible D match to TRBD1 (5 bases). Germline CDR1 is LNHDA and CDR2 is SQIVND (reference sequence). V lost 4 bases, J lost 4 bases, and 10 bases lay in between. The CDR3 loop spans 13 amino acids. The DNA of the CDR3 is TGTGCCAGTAGTACCGACAGCTCCTATGGCTACACCTTC. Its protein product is CASSTDSSYGYTF. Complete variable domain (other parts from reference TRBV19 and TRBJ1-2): DGGITQSPKYLFRKEGQNVTLSCEQNLNHDAMYWYRQDPGQGLRLIYYSQIVNDFQKGDIAEGYSVSREKKESFPLTVTSAQKNPTAFYLCASSTDSSYGYTFGSGTRLTVV.

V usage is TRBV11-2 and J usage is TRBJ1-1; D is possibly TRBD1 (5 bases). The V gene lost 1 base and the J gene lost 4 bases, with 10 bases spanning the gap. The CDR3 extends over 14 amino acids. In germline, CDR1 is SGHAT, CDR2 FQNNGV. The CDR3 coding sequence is TGTGCCAGCAGCTTAGCCTCGGGACCCACTGAAGCTTTCTTT. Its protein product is CASSLASGPTEAFF.

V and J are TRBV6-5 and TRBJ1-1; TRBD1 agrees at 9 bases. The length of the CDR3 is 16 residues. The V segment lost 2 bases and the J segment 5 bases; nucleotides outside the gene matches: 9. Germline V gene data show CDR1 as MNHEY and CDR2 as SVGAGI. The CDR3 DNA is TGTGCCAGCAGTTACCGGTACTTCGACAGGGGGACTGAAGCTTTCTTT. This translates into CASSYRYFDRGTEAFF.

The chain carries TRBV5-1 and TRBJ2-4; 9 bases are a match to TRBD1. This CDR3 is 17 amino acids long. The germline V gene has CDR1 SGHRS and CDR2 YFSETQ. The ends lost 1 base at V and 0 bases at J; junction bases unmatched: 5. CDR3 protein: CASSLFTGQGAKNIQYF. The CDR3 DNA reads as TGCGCCAGCAGCTTGTTTACGGGACAGGGAGCCAAAAACATTCAGTACTTC. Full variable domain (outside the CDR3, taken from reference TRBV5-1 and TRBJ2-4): KAGVTQTPRYLIKTRGQQVTLSCSPISGHRSVSWYQQTPGQGLQFLFEYFSETQRNKGNFPGRFSGRQFSNSRSEMNVSTLELGDSALYLCASSLFTGQGAKNIQYFGAGTRLSVL.

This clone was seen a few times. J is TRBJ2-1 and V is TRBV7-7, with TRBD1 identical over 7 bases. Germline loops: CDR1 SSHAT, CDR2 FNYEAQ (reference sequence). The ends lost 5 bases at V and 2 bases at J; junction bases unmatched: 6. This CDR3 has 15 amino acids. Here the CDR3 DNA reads TGTGCCAGCAGCAGGGACGGGACAGCCTACAATGAGCAGTTCTTC. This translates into CASSRDGTAYNEQFF.

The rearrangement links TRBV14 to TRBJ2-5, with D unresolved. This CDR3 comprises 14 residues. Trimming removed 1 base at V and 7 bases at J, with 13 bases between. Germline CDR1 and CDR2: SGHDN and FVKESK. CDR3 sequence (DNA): TGTGCCAGCAGCCAAGTTTCGGCCAGTGGGACCCAGTACTTC. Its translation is CASSQVSASGTQYF.